A selection of T cell receptor beta chains follows, all from one sample in a study of response to subunit inactivated influenza vaccine. TCRdb used MiXCR to reprocess the RT-PCR reads, holding one entry per CDR3 protein. The sample lists over 750,000 distinct CDR3 sequences, over 20% seen once, with around 9.6% in the top ten. The specimen comprised PBMCs from blood, sampled roughly 5 days after vaccination. These receptor sequences come from a man in his fifties who received an inactivated influenza vaccine. CDR3s leave out the opening cysteine and the closing phenylalanine or tryptophan. Fields, in order: V gene, J gene, CDR3 length, CDR3 protein.

>TRBV10-3|TRBJ2-2|15
AIREPGLLSNTGELF
>TRBV27|TRBJ2-7|12
ASSEWDRPHEQY
>TRBV27|TRBJ2-1|13
ASSLEPGTYNEQF
>TRBV3-1|TRBJ2-2|17
ACSLRLLAGGPGTGELF
>TRBV6-1|TRBJ2-1|14
ASSPSLAGGGKEQF
>TRBV7-3|TRBJ2-3|14
ASSLTANRGTDTQY
>TRBV27|TRBJ2-1|12
ASSLLGGGQKQF
>TRBV4-1|TRBJ2-7|15
ASSQEYSAFSSYEQY
>TRBV20-1|TRBJ2-5|13
SAPLAGGTRETQY
>TRBV6-1|TRBJ2-7|13
ASSKGQGRTYEQY
>TRBV20-1|TRBJ2-7|13
SARPVTSGYYEQY
>TRBV6-2/TRBV6-3|TRBJ2-1|13
ASSRRGRVRSEQF
>TRBV7-9|TRBJ2-2|14
ASSPLDRSHTGELF
>TRBV20-1|TRBJ2-3|13
SARSAHLPTHTQY
>TRBV27|TRBJ2-2|14
ASSPGTVWDTGELF
>TRBV20-1|TRBJ2-1|13
SASGHRVGYNEQF
>TRBV11-1|TRBJ2-2|17
ASSPRQGLLRRDTGELF
>TRBV7-2|TRBJ2-1|13
ASSPVPLAGGEQF
>TRBV12-3/TRBV12-4|TRBJ2-7|11
ASIQGVGYEQY
>TRBV24-1|TRBJ2-1|9
ATSDLRGLF
>TRBV7-9|TRBJ1-2|10
ASSLRDRGYT
>TRBV12-3/TRBV12-4|TRBJ2-3|13
ASSLGGQKVDTQY
>TRBV6-1|TRBJ2-3|17
ASSEWPPANRGLRDTQY
>TRBV4-2|TRBJ2-7|10
ASSQERAEQY
>TRBV29-1|TRBJ2-5|11
SVRGTSQETQY
>TRBV9|TRBJ1-1|13
ASSVGAEGGTEAF
>TRBV24-1|TRBJ1-1|13
ATSDPRSKNTEAF
>TRBV5-1|TRBJ2-7|15
ASSGTETSGRIYEQY
>TRBV7-8|TRBJ2-7|12
ASSERTGNYEQY
>TRBV20-1|TRBJ2-5|12
SARPGGSQETQY
>TRBV18|TRBJ1-4|14
ASSPWGQATNEKLF
>TRBV12-3/TRBV12-4|TRBJ1-5|13
ASSWNRNSNQPQH
>TRBV9|TRBJ1-4|12
ASSEGWGNEKLF
>TRBV7-7|TRBJ2-1|13
ASSFRPGDHNEQF
>TRBV2|TRBJ2-7|13
ASRASGRGSYEQY
>TRBV7-3|TRBJ2-1|11
ASSLTVRDEQF